These T cell receptor beta chains were read from a single sample in a study of blood T cells in healthy people across ages. MiXCR, run by TCRdb on the 5' RACE reads, gives a single entry per CDR3 protein. The data contain roughly 500,000 distinct CDR3 sequences, 25% to 30% of them singletons. Sequencing was carried out using blood. The origin of the receptors is a woman in her 70s in good health. CDR3s include the opening cysteine and the closing phenylalanine or tryptophan. A D gene is named only where the DNA matches it firmly. A row's size may be missing; if present it is once, few, many or a size class.

V: TRBV6-1
size: NA
D: TRBD1
J: TRBJ1-3
DNA: TGTGCCAGCAGACGGGGACAGACCTCCGGAAACACCATATATTTT
CDR3: CASRRGQTSGNTIYF

V: TRBV20-1
size: NA
D: TRBD2
J: TRBJ2-1
DNA: TGCAGTGCTAGGACTAGCGGGTATACCTACAATGAGCAGTTCTTC
CDR3: CSARTSGYTYNEQFF

V: TRBV27
size: few
D: NA
J: TRBJ2-5
DNA: TGTGCCAGCAGTTTAAGGGCAGAAGAGACCCAGTACTTC
CDR3: CASSLRAEETQYF

V: TRBV7-2
size: few
D: NA
J: TRBJ1-2
DNA: TGTGCCAGCAGCGACCAGGGGATCAGTGGCTACACCTTC
CDR3: CASSDQGISGYTF

V: TRBV15
size: NA
D: NA
J: TRBJ2-7
DNA: TGTGCCACCAGCAGAGACAAGGGCTCCTACGAGCAGTACTTC
CDR3: CATSRDKGSYEQYF

V: TRBV7-9
size: few
D: TRBD1
J: TRBJ2-2
DNA: TGTGCCAGCAGCTCGGGGACAGGGGGAGCGACCGGGGAGCTGTTTTTT
CDR3: CASSSGTGGATGELFF

V: TRBV28
size: NA
D: NA
J: TRBJ2-7
DNA: TGTGCCAGCAGCCTGACCACTGGTGGATTACTCTCCTACGAGCAGTACTTC
CDR3: CASSLTTGGLLSYEQYF

V: TRBV7-2
size: few
D: NA
J: TRBJ1-2
DNA: TGTGCCACCATAATAGGGAGTACAGGGTTATACACCTTC
CDR3: CATIIGSTGLYTF

V: TRBV4-3
size: few
D: NA
J: TRBJ2-5
DNA: TGCGCCAGCAACCAAGATGGAGGGGAAGAGACCCAGTACTTC
CDR3: CASNQDGGEETQYF

V: TRBV6-7
size: many
D: NA
J: TRBJ2-6
DNA: TGTGCCAGCAGACAGGGCGCCTTCTCTGGGGCCAACGTCCTGACTTTC
CDR3: CASRQGAFSGANVLTF

V: TRBV10-3
size: few
D: NA
J: TRBJ2-3
DNA: TGTGCCATCAGTAAGTCCCGGACTTTCCCATCAGATACGCAGTATTTT
CDR3: CAISKSRTFPSDTQYF

V: TRBV12-3/TRBV12-4
size: NA
D: NA
J: TRBJ1-2
DNA: TGTGCCAGCAGTAGCCGGGCCCGGGGCTATGGCTACACCTTC
CDR3: CASSSRARGYGYTF

V: TRBV4-1
size: NA
D: NA
J: TRBJ1-1
DNA: TGCGCCAGCAGCCAAGGACTACTGGGGACTGAAGCTTTCTTT
CDR3: CASSQGLLGTEAFF

V: TRBV5-6
size: few
D: TRBD1
J: TRBJ2-7
DNA: TGTGCCAGCAGCTTCTCCTGGACAGGGAAGTACGAGCAGTACTTC
CDR3: CASSFSWTGKYEQYF

V: TRBV6-1
size: NA
D: TRBD1
J: TRBJ1-2
DNA: TGTGCCAGCAGTGAGACAGGGAGAGATGGCTACACCTTC
CDR3: CASSETGRDGYTF

V: TRBV2
size: few
D: NA
J: TRBJ2-3
DNA: TGTGCCAGCAGCCCGGGGGACGACACAGATACGCAGTATTTT
CDR3: CASSPGDDTDTQYF

V: TRBV2
size: many
D: NA
J: TRBJ1-1
DNA: TGTGCCAGCAGTGTCCAGGGGAACACTGAAGCTTTCTTT
CDR3: CASSVQGNTEAFF

V: TRBV20-1
size: NA
D: NA
J: TRBJ2-5
DNA: TGCAGTGCTAGATACGGGGGCGCCGAGGGTGAGACCCAGTACTTC
CDR3: CSARYGGAEGETQYF

V: TRBV19
size: NA
D: NA
J: TRBJ1-2
DNA: TGTGCCAGTAGTAACCACGTGGGACTAGGTGACTATGGCTACACCTTC
CDR3: CASSNHVGLGDYGYTF

V: TRBV6-2/TRBV6-3
size: many
D: NA
J: TRBJ2-7
DNA: TGTGCCAGCAGTTACAGAGACGAGCAGTACTTC
CDR3: CASSYRDEQYF

V: TRBV28
size: few
D: NA
J: TRBJ1-4
DNA: TGTGCCAGCAGTGGAGACAGGACAACTAATGAAAAACTGTTTTTT
CDR3: CASSGDRTTNEKLFF

V: TRBV7-2
size: NA
D: NA
J: TRBJ1-3
DNA: TGTGCCAGCAGCGAACAGGGTATTGGAAACACCATATATTTT
CDR3: CASSEQGIGNTIYF

V: TRBV20-1
size: NA
D: TRBD1
J: TRBJ2-7
DNA: TGCAGTGCGCCAACAGGGGGCGGCTACGAGCAGTACTTC
CDR3: CSAPTGGGYEQYF

V: TRBV20-1
size: few
D: TRBD1
J: TRBJ1-1
DNA: TGCACCCCAGGGACAGGGGCCTGGGGCACTGAAGCTTTCTTT
CDR3: CTPGTGAWGTEAFF

V: TRBV4-1
size: NA
D: TRBD2
J: TRBJ2-1
DNA: TGCGCCAGCAGCCAAGATATCTGGGGACTAGCGGGGGAAGAGCAGTTCTTC
CDR3: CASSQDIWGLAGEEQFF

V: TRBV11-3
size: few
D: NA
J: TRBJ2-7
DNA: TGTGCCAGCAGCTTACGCGGAACCTCCTACGAGCAGTACTTC
CDR3: CASSLRGTSYEQYF

V: TRBV6-1
size: NA
D: TRBD2
J: TRBJ2-5
DNA: TGTGCCAGCGAAGCGGGGGGCGTCAAAGAGACCCAGTACTTC
CDR3: CASEAGGVKETQYF